Listed here is a single TCR beta chain. Its antigen is currently unknown. This specimen belongs to a study of T cell repertoires in cytomegalovirus infection. Looking at the study overall: Indications of both CMV infection and matching HLA type were provided by public TCR beta signatures.

Study-wide points: CMV-specific TCR beta clonotypes restricted by HLA-C dominated the ex vivo response.

TCRdb redid the calling of the reads with MiXCR, one entry per CDR3 protein. Among about 570,000 distinct CDR3 sequences listed, roughly 42% were seen once. The source of this sequence is a human donor in good health (CMV status not recorded). Some clones in this sample may be carry-over from other donors' samples. The sample was cultured PBMCs, taken from culture after CMV antigen stimulation.

In DNA form, the CDR3 reads TGTGCCAGCAGCCGGGAACGGGTGTTCGAGCCTGAAGCTTTCTTT. Translating gives CASSRERVFEPEAFF. J is TRBJ1-1 and V is TRBV7-9, with D unclear. V lost 5 bases, J lost 6 bases, and 19 bases lay in between. The CDR3 is 15 amino acids. Germline V gene sequence: CDR1 SEHNR, CDR2 FQNEAQ (reference sequence).